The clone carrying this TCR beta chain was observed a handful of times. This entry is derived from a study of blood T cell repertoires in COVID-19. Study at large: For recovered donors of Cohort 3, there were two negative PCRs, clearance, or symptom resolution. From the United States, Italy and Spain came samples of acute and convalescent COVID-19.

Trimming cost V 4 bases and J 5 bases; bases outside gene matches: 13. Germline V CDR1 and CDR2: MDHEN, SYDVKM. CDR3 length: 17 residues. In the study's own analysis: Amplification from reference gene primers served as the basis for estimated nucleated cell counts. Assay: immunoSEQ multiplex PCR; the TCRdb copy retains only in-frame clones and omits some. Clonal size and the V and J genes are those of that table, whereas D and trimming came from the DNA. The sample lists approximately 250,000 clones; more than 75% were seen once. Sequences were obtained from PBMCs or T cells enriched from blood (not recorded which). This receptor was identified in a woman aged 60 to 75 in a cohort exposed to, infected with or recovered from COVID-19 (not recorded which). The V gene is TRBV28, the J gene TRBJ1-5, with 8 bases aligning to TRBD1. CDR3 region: CASSSPGTGWGDQPQHF. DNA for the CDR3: TGTGCCAGCAGTTCCCCGGGGACAGGTTGGGGGGATCAGCCCCAGCATTTT.